This T cell receptor beta chain was documented in a study of beta chain features in type 1 diabetes. General observations from the study: For patients, the naive, central memory and Treg TCRB repertoires appeared more alike than for healthy donors.

Reverse transcription of all isolated RNA meant that expressed TCRB transcripts were sequenced. Generated by immunoSEQ multiplex PCR, the TCRdb table keeps only in-frame clones and is missing some. This sample has fewer than 500,000 clones, with approximately 15% found just once. The CDR3 covers 15 residues. Germline V CDR1 and CDR2: SEHNR, FQNEAQ (reference sequence). Trimming stripped 1 base from V and 0 bases from J, with 8 bases between. Points on this clone: Antigen specificity is unknown.

The gene calls are TRBV7-9 and TRBJ2-3; D is ambiguous. The receptor was isolated from a man in his thirties or forties in good health. Sequencing was performed on naive CD4+ T cells from blood. The CDR3 region is CASSLGGTSTDTQYF. For the CDR3, the DNA is TGTGCCAGCAGCTTAGGGGGAACTAGCACAGATACGCAGTATTTT. Supplemented by reference TRBV7-9 and TRBJ2-3, the full variable domain reads DTGVSQNPRHKITKRGQNVTFRCDPISEHNRLYWYRQTLGQGPEFLTYFQNEAQLEKSRLLSDRFSAERPKGSFSTLEIQRTEQGDSAMYLCASSLGGTSTDTQYFGPGTRLTVL.